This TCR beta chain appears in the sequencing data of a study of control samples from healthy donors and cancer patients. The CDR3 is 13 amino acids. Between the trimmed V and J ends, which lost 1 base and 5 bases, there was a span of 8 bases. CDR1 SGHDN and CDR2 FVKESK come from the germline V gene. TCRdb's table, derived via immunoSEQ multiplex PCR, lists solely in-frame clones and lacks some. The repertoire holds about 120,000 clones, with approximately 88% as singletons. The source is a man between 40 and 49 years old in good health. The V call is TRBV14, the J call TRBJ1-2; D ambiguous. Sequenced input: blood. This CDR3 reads CASSQGIHYGYTF. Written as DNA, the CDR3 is TGTGCCAGCAGCCAAGGGATACATTATGGCTACACCTTC.